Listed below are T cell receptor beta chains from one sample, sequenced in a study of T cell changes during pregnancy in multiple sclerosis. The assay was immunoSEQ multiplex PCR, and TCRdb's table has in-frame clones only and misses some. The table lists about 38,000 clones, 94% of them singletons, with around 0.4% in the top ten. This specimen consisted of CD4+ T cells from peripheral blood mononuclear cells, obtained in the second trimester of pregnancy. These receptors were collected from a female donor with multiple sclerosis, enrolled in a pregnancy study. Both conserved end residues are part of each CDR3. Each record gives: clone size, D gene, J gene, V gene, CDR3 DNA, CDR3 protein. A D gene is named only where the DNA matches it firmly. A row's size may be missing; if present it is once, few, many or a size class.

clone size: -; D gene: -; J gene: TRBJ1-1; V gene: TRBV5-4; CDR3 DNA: TGTGCCAGCAGCTTGGCCCGGACGGGAATAGCTTTCTTT; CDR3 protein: CASSLARTGIAFF
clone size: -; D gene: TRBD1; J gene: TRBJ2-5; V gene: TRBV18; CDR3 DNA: TGTGCCAGCTCACATGGACAGGGAAGGGAGGAATCCCAGTACTTC; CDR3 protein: CASSHGQGREESQYF
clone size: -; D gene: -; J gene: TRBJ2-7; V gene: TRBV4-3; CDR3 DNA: TGCGCCAGCAGCCAAGGTCGACAGACGTCCAATTTCTACGAGCAGTACTTC; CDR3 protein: CASSQGRQTSNFYEQYF
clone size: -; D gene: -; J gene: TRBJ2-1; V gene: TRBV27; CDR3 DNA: TGTGCCAGCAGGATTAGAAATGAGCAGTTCTTC; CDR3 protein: CASRIRNEQFF
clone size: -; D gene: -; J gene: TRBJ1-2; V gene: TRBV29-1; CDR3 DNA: TGCAGCGTTGGGAGGCAGAGAAATGGCTACACCTTC; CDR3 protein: CSVGRQRNGYTF
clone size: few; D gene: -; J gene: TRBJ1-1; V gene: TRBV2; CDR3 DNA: TGTGCCAGCAGTGACAGTATAGGACAGAGGACGCAGGTGGAAGCTTTCTTT; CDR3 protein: CASSDSIGQRTQVEAFF
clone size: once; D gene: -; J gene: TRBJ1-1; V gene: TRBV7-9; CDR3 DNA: TGTGCCAGCAGACCTGACAGCACTGAAGCTTTCTTT; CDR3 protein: CASRPDSTEAFF
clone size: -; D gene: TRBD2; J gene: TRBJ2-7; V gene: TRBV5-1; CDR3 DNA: TGCGCCAGCAGCGTGGGACTAGCGGGGTCCTCCTCCTACGAGCAGTACTTC; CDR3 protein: CASSVGLAGSSSYEQYF
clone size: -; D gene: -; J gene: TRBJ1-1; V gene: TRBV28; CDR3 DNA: TGTGCCAGCAGCCTGTCGGGGAAAGGGGGATTCGGCACTGAAGCTTTCTTT; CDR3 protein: CASSLSGKGGFGTEAFF
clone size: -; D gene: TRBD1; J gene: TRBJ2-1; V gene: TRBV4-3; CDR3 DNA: TGCGCCAGCAGCCGAATGTCCAGGGGGCGAGGTGGAGATGAGCAGTTCTTC; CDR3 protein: CASSRMSRGRGGDEQFF
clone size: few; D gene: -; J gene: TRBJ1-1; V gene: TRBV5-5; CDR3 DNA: TGTGCCAGCAGCTTATCAGGGGATACTGAAGCTTTCTTT; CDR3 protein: CASSLSGDTEAFF
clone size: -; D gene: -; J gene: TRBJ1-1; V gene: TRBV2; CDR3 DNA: TGTGCCAGCAGTGGACAGGCCATGAACACTGAAGCTTTCTTT; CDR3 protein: CASSGQAMNTEAFF
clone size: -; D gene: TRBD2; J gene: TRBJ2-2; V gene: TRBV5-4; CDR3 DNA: TGTGCCAGCAGCGCCCTAGCGGGAGGGCCGAGCGGGGAGCTGTTTTTT; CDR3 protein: CASSALAGGPSGELFF
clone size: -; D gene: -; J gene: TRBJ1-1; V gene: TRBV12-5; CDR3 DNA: TGTGCTAGTGGTTTTCAGGGGTCGTGGGTCTTT; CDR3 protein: CASGFQGSWVF
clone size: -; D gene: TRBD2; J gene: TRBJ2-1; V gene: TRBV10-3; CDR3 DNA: TGTGCCATCACGGCTAGCGGGAGCTCCTACAATGAGCAGTTCTTC; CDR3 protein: CAITASGSSYNEQFF
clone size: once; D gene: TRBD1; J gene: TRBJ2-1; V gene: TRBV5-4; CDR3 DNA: TGTGCCAGCAGCTTAGGGCAGGGGGCCTACAATGAGCAGTTCTTC; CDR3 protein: CASSLGQGAYNEQFF
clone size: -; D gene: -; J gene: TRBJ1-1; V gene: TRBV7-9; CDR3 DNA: TGTGCCAGCAGCTTAGTCGCCCCGGCAGGGGACGAACTCACTGAAGCTTTCTTT; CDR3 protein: CASSLVAPAGDELTEAFF
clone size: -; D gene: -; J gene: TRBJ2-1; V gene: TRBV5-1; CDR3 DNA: TGCGCCAGCAGCTTGGCGGACAGCTCCTACAATGAGCAGTTCTTC; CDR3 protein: CASSLADSSYNEQFF
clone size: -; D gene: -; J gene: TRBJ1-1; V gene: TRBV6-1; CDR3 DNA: TGTGCCAGCTATAGAGTCACTGAAGCTTTCTTT; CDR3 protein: CASYRVTEAFF
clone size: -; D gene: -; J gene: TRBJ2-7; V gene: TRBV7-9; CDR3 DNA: TGTGCCAGCAGCTCGGGGGTCAGGGGAGGGGACTCCTACGAGCAGTACTTC; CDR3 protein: CASSSGVRGGDSYEQYF
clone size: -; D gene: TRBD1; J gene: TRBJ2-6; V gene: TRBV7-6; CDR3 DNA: TGTGCCAGCAGCCCGAGGCCCATGGGACAGCTCTCCGGGGCCAACGTCCTGACTTTC; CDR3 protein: CASSPRPMGQLSGANVLTF
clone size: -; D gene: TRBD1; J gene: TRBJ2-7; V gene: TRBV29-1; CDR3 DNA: TGCAGCGTCGTACCAGAGGACAGGAGCGCCTACGAGCAGTACTTC; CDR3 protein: CSVVPEDRSAYEQYF
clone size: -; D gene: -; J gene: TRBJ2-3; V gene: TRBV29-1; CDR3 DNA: TGCAGCGTTGTAGCCCTCGGGGATACGCAGTATTTT; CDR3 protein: CSVVALGDTQYF
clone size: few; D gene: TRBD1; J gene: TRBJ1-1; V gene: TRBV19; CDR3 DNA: TGTGCCAGTAGTCCGGGACAGGGGAGCACTGAAGCTTTCTTT; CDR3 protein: CASSPGQGSTEAFF
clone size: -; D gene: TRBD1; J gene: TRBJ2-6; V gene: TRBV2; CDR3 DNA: TGTGCCAGCAGGGCCGGGACAGGGAATGCTGGGGCCAACGTCCTGACTTTC; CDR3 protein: CASRAGTGNAGANVLTF
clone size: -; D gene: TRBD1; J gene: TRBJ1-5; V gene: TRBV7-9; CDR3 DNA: TGTGCCAGCAGCGCCGGACAGGATAGCAATCAGCCCCAGCATTTT; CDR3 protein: CASSAGQDSNQPQHF
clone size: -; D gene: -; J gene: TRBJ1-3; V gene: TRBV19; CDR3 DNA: TGTGCCAGTAGCCGGAGCTCTGGAAACACCATATATTTT; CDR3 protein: CASSRSSGNTIYF
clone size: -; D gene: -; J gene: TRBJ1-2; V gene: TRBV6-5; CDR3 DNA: TGTGCCAGCAGGGGACGGGGGGTCAGCATCTATGGCTACACCTTC; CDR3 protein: CASRGRGVSIYGYTF
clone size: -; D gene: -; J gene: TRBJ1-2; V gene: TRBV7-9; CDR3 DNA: TGTGCCAGCAGCCTAGGGAAGGGGATCGATGGCTACACCTTC; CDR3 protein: CASSLGKGIDGYTF
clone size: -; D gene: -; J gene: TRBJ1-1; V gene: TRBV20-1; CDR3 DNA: TGCAGTGCTAGGAGAAACACTGAAGCTTTCTTT; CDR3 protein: CSARRNTEAFF
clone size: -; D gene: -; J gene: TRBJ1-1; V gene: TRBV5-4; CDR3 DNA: TGTGCCAGCAGCTCCACCAAGGGGGAATGGACTGAAGCTTTCTTT; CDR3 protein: CASSSTKGEWTEAFF
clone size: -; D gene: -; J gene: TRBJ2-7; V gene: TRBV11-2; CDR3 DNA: TGTGCCAGCAGCCTAAACAGGGGAGGCCTCGAGCAGTACTTC; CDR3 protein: CASSLNRGGLEQYF
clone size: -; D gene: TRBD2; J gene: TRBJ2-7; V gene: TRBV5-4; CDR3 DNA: TGTGCCAGCAGCCCCAGCGGGGGTAGCTCCTACGAGCAGTACTTC; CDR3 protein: CASSPSGGSSYEQYF
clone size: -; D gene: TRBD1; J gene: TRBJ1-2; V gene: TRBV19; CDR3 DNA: TGTGCCAGTAGAATACAGGGGGCCTATGGCTACACCTTC; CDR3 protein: CASRIQGAYGYTF
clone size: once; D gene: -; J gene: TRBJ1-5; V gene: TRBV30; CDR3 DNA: TGTGCCTGGAGGGTTGGGGGCGGGCAGCCCCAGCATTTT; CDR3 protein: CAWRVGGGQPQHF
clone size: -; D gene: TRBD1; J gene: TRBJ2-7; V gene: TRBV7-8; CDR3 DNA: TGTGCCAGCAGCTTGGACAGGGGGCCCTACGAGCAGTACTTC; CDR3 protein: CASSLDRGPYEQYF
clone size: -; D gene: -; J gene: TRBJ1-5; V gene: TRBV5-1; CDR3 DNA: TGCGCCAGCAGCTGGGCCGATTTAATCAGGGCCCGCCATCAGCCCCAGCATTTT; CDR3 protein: CASSWADLIRARHQPQHF
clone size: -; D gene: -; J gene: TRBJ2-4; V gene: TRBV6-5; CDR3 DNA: TGTGCCAGCAGTTCCGGGACACCCAAAAACATTCAGTACTTC; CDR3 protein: CASSSGTPKNIQYF
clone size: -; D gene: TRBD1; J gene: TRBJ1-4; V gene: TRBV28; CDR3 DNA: TGTGCCAGCAGAAGACAGGGAGGCAATGAAAAACTGTTTTTT; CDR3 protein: CASRRQGGNEKLFF
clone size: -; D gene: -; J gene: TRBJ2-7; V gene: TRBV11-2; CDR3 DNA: TGTGCCAGCAGCTTAGGTCCCCAGGGGATGAGGTACGAGCAGTACTTC; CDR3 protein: CASSLGPQGMRYEQYF
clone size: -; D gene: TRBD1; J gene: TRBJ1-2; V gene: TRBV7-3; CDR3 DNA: TGTGCCAGCAGCTTCCGGCAGGGGGATGGCTACACCTTC; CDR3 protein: CASSFRQGDGYTF
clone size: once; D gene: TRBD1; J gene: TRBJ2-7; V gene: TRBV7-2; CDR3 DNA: TGTGCCAGCAGCTTAGAGACAGGGGCCTACGAGCAGTACTTC; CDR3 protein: CASSLETGAYEQYF
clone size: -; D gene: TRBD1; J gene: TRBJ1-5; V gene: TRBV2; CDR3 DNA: TGTGCCAGCAGCCGCGGGACAGGGAGTAGGAATAGCAATCAGCCCCAGCATTTT; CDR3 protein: CASSRGTGSRNSNQPQHF
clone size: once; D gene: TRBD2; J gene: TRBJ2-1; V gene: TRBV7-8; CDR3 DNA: TGTGCCAGCAGCCCACCCGGGGGGGGGAGGGCAGGCAATGAGCAGTTCTTC; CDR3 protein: CASSPPGGGRAGNEQFF
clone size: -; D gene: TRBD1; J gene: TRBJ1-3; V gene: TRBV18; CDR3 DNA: TGTGCCAGCTCCCCCCGGGAGGGGGCGACGGGAAACACCATATATTTT; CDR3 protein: CASSPREGATGNTIYF
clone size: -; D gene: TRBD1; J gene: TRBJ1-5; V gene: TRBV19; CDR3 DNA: TGTGCCAGTAGTCCTCAGGGGCCAGGGGGTCAGCCCCAGCATTTT; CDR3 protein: CASSPQGPGGQPQHF
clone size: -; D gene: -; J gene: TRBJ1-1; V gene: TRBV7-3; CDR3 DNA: TGTGCCAGCAGCTCGAACCACTTGAACACTGAAGCTTTCTTT; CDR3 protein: CASSSNHLNTEAFF
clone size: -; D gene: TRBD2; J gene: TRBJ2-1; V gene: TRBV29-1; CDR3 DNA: TGCAGCGTCCGACTAGCCCAGTCCTACAATGAGCAGTTCTTC; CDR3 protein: CSVRLAQSYNEQFF
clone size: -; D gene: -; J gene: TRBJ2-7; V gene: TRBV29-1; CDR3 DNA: TGCAGCGTTGAAGGGGGAAGGGAGCCTTACGAGCAGTACTTC; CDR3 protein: CSVEGGREPYEQYF
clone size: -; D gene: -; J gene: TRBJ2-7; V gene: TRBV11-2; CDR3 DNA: TGTGCCAGCAGCTTACGTCGGGACAACCACTACGAGCAGTACTTC; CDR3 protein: CASSLRRDNHYEQYF
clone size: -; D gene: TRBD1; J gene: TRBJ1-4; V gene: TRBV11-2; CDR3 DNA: TGTGCCAGCAGCTCAAGGACAGGGGCCTGGGCAACTAATGAAAAACTGTTTTTT; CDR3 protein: CASSSRTGAWATNEKLFF
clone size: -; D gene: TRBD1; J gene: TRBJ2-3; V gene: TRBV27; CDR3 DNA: TGTGCCAGCAGTCCCACACGACAGGGGTTCACAGATACGCAGTATTTT; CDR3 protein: CASSPTRQGFTDTQYF